This T cell receptor (beta chain) was retrieved from a study of blood T cell repertoires in COVID-19. Study at large: T cells, B-cell-depleted T cells, or PBMCs provided the cDNA or gDNA that served as material.

This clone was detected a few times. Original methodology: Estimation of nucleated cell counts was performed using reference gene primer amplification. Measured with immunoSEQ multiplex PCR; TCRdb has only the in-frame clones, and not every one. V, J and clone size are taken as reported in that table, and D and trimming were inferred from the DNA itself. The sample records fewer than 150,000 clones, more than 75% being singletons. The sequence came from a woman aged 40 to 50 with acute or convalescent COVID-19. The source material was peripheral blood.

CDR3 sequence (DNA): TGTGCCAGCAGTTACGACAGACTCGAGACAGATACGCAGTATTTT. Protein: CASSYDRLETDTQYF. The chain has TRBV6-2 or TRBV6-3 and TRBJ2-3; D possibly corresponds to TRBD1 (5 bases). Germline V gene data show CDR1 as MNHEY and CDR2 as SVGEGT. The CDR3 has 15 amino acids. Trimming cost V 2 bases and J 3 bases, with 12 bases left between them.